This is a list of T cell receptor beta chains from one sample in a study of beta chain features in type 1 diabetes. Sequencing was performed with immunoSEQ multiplex PCR; in TCRdb, only in-frame clones are kept and a portion is missing. The sample yields roughly 240,000 clones, about 24% seen once. Specimen: naive CD4+ T cells from blood. These receptors all stem from a woman in her 30s with type 1 diabetes. CDR3s include the opening cysteine and the closing phenylalanine or tryptophan. Fields, in order: J gene, D gene, clone size, V gene, CDR3 DNA, CDR3 protein. The D gene is left open where the match is weak. The size field is filled for only some rows; it gives once, few, many or a size class.

TRBJ2-3,NA,NA,TRBV7-9,TGTGCCAGCAGCTTTGGCGGGGCCGACACAGATACGCAGTATTTT,CASSFGGADTDTQYF
TRBJ2-3,TRBD2,NA,TRBV15,TGTGCCACCAGCGGACTAGCGGCAGGCACAGATACGCAGTATTTT,CATSGLAAGTDTQYF
TRBJ1-1,TRBD1,NA,TRBV11-1,TGTGCCAGCAGCCACGACAGGGTGGTTGAAGCTTTCTTT,CASSHDRVVEAFF
TRBJ1-2,TRBD1,NA,TRBV9,TGTGCCAGCAGCGCCCAGGGGGTGGACTATGGCTACACCTTC,CASSAQGVDYGYTF
TRBJ2-7,TRBD2,NA,TRBV7-2,TGTGCCAGCAGCTCCATGGGGGCGGGAGGGCAGGACGAGCAGTACTTC,CASSSMGAGGQDEQYF
TRBJ2-7,NA,NA,TRBV7-6,TGTGCCAGCAGCCCGGGGTTTTACGAGCAGTACTTC,CASSPGFYEQYF
TRBJ2-3,TRBD2,few,TRBV4-1,TGCGCCAGCAGCCAAGATGGGGGACTAGCGGCGCAGGCTACGCAGTATTTT,CASSQDGGLAAQATQYF
TRBJ2-7,NA,few,TRBV7-9,TGTGCCAGCAGCCTACTCTACGAGCAGTACTTC,CASSLLYEQYF
TRBJ2-1,TRBD2,NA,TRBV6-5,TGTGCCAGCAGAGCGCTAGCGGGAGAATGGAATGAGCAGTTCTTC,CASRALAGEWNEQFF
TRBJ2-1,TRBD2,few,TRBV2,TGTGCCAGCAGAGAGGTAGCGGGACGCAATGAGCAGTTCTTC,CASREVAGRNEQFF
TRBJ2-3,TRBD2,NA,TRBV9,TGTGCCAGCAGCTCTATAGCGGGAGTGGATGGCACAGATACGCAGTATTTT,CASSSIAGVDGTDTQYF
TRBJ2-1,NA,few,TRBV21-1,TGTGCCAGCAGTCGCAGTTTACCGGGACTAGGGAATGAGCAGTTCTTC,CASSRSLPGLGNEQFF
TRBJ2-3,TRBD2,few,TRBV4-2,TGTGCCAGCAGCCACGGACTAGCGGGGGACACAGATACGCAGTATTTT,CASSHGLAGDTDTQYF
TRBJ2-7,TRBD1,once,TRBV5-4,TGTGCCAGCAGCTTGGCGTTAGGGACAGACTACGAGCAGTACTTC,CASSLALGTDYEQYF
TRBJ2-3,TRBD2,NA,TRBV11-2,TGTGCCAGCAGCTCAATAGCGGGAGGATCCACAGATACGCAGTATTTT,CASSSIAGGSTDTQYF
TRBJ2-5,NA,few,TRBV6-1,TGTGCCAGCAAGAAGACCATCAGGGAGACCCAGTACTTC,CASKKTIRETQYF
TRBJ1-1,TRBD1,NA,TRBV29-1,TGCAGCGTAGGAACCGGACAGGGAGGGTATGAAGCTTTCTTT,CSVGTGQGGYEAFF
TRBJ1-1,NA,few,TRBV29-1,TGCAGCGGACACCGAAATGAAGCTTTCTTT,CSGHRNEAFF
TRBJ1-2,NA,NA,TRBV2,TGTGCCAGCAACCCAGCTCGGGGATTCTATGGCTACACCTTC,CASNPARGFYGYTF
TRBJ1-1,NA,NA,TRBV6-4,TGTGCCAGCAGTGGGGGAGGCAGTTCGGCCGCTTTCTTT,CASSGGGSSAAFF
TRBJ2-2,TRBD1,NA,TRBV7-9,TGTGCCAGCAGCACGACAGGGCCCGGGGAGCTGTTTTTT,CASSTTGPGELFF
TRBJ2-7,TRBD2,NA,TRBV29-1,TGCAGCGTTGCTGGCGGGAGGATTTACGAGCAGTACTTC,CSVAGGRIYEQYF
TRBJ2-2,NA,NA,TRBV29-1,TGCAGCGTGGTAAATATCGCGGGCACCGGGGAGCTGTTTTTT,CSVVNIAGTGELFF
TRBJ2-1,NA,NA,TRBV7-3,TGTGCCAGCAGCTTCGGGGGTCCCTCAAACAATGAGCAGTTCTTC,CASSFGGPSNNEQFF
TRBJ2-5,NA,few,TRBV7-6,TGTGCCAGCAGTACGGGAGAGACCCAGTACTTC,CASSTGETQYF
TRBJ2-7,NA,few,TRBV6-5,TGTGCCAGCAGGAGACCTGGAGGGAGCTCCTACGAGCAGTACTTC,CASRRPGGSSYEQYF